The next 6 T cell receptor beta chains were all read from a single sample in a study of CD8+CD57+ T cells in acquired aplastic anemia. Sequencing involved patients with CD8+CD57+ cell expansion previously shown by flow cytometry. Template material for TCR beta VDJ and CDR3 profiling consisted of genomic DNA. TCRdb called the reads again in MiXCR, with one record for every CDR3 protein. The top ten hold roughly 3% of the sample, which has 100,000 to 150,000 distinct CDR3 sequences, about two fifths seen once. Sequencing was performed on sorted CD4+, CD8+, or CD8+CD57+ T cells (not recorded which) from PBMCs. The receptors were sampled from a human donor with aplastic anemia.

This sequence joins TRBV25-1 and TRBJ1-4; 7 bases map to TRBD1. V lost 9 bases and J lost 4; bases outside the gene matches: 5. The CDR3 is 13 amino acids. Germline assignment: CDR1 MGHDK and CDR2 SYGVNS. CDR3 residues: CASRGGNNEKLFF. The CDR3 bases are TGTGCCAGTCGAGGGGGCAATAATGAAAAACTGTTTTTT.

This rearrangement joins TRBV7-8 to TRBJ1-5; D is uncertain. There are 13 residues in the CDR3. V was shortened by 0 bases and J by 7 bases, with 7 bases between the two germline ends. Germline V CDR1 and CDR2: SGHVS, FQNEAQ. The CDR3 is CASSLAVEQPQHF. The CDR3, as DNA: TGTGCCAGCAGCTTAGCTGTAGAACAGCCCCAGCATTTT.

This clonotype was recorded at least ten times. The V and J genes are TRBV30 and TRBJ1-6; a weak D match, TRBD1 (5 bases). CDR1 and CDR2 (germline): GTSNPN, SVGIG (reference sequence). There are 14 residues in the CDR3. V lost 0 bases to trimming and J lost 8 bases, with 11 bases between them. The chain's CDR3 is CAWSVRGGDSPLHF. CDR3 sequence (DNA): TGTGCCTGGAGTGTACGGGGGGGAGATTCACCCCTCCACTTT.

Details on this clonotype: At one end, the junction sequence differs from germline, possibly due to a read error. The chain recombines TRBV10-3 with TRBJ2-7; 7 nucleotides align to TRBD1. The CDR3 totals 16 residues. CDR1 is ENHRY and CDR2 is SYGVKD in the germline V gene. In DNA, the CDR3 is TGTGCCAGCAGTTACTCGACGGTGGACAGGAGTTACGAGCAGTACTTC. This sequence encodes CASSYSTVDRSYEQYF.

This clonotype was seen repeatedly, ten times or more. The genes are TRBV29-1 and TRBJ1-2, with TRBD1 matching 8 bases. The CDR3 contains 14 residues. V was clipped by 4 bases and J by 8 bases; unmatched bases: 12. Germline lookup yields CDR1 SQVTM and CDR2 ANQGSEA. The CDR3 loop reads CSVARDRGKEGYTF. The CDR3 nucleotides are TGCAGCGTTGCCCGAGACAGGGGAAAAGAGGGCTACACCTTC. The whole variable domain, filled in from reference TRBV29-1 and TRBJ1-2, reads SAVISQKPSRDICQRGTSLTIQCQVDSQVTMMFWYRQQPGQSLTLIATANQGSEATYESGFVIDKFPISRPNLTFSTLTVSNMSPEDSSIYLCSVARDRGKEGYTFGSGTRLTVV.

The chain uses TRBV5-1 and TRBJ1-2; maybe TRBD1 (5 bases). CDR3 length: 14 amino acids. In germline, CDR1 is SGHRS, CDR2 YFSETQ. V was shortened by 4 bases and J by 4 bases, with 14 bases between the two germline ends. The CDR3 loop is CASSTAGPGYGYTF. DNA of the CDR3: TGCGCCAGCAGCACGGCGGGGCCTGGCTATGGCTACACCTTC.